The present TCR beta chain was sequenced within a study of a mutant IDH1 vaccine in newly diagnosed glioma. Repertoires were generated with immunoSEQ multiplex PCR, while TCRdb's copy carries only in-frame clones and drops some. The sample yields about 52,000 clones, 60% to 85% seen once. Germline V lookup: CDR1 LGHNA, CDR2 YNFKEQ. With 3 bases removed from V and 6 bases from J, the gap between germline ends came to 6 bases. The CDR3 runs to 12 residues. This clone was seen only a few times. Its matching antigen is unknown. Sample time point: week 47, end of study. Each vaccine dose was 300 ug of mutant IDH1 20-mer peptide, with topical imiquimod.

The TCR was taken from a woman aged 40-49 years with glioma. Some clones in this sample may be carry-over from other donors' samples. The chain has TRBV4-2 and TRBJ1-5, with D uncertain. The sequences come from PBMCs, collected from a glioma patient whose treatment included an IDH1 peptide vaccine. CDR3 loop: CASSHLGQPQHF. For the CDR3, the DNA is TGTGCCAGCAGCCATCTAGGTCAGCCCCAGCATTTT.